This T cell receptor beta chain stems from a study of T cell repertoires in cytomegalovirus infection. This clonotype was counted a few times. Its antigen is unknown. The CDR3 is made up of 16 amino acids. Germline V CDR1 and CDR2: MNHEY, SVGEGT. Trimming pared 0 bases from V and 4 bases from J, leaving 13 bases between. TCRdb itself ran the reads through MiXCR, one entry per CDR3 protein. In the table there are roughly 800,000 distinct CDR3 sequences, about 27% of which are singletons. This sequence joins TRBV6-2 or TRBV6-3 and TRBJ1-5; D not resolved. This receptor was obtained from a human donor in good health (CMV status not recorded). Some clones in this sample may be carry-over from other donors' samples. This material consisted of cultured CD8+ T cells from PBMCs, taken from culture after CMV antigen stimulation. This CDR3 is CASSYSNPGYNQPQHF. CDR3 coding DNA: TGTGCCAGCAGTTACTCGAATCCAGGATATAATCAGCCCCAGCATTTT.